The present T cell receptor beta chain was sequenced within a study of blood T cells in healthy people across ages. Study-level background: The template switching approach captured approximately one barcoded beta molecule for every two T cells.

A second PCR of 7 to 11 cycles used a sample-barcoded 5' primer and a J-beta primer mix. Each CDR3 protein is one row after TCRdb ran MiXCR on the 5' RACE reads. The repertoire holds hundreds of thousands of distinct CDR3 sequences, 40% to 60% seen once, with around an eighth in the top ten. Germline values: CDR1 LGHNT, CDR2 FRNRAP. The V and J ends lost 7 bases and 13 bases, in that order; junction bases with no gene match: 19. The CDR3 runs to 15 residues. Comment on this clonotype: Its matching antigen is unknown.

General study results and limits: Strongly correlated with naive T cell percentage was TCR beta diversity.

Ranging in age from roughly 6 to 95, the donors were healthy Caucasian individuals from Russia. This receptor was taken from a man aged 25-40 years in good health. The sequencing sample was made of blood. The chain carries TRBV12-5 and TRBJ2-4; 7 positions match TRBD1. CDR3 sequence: CASDSPPDRAHGQYF. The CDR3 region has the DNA TGTGCTAGTGATTCTCCTCCTGACAGGGCCCACGGGCAGTACTTC.